The 14 T cell receptor beta chains in this list originate from one sample, sequenced in a study of CD8 T cells in Susac syndrome. Roughly 0.45 to 1 ug RNA was reverse transcribed with random hexamers. Each CDR3 protein is one row after TCRdb ran MiXCR on the immunoSEQ multiplex PCR reads. This sample has 95,000 to 150,000 distinct CDR3 sequences, with about 95% found just once. Sample: CD8+ T cells from PBMCs. The source is a human donor with Susac syndrome.

This chain joins TRBV20-1 and TRBJ2-5, with 12 positions matching TRBD1. The CDR3 has 17 amino acids. Germline V gene sequence: CDR1 DFQATT, CDR2 SNEGSKA (reference sequence). V was clipped by 3 bases and J by 5 bases; unmatched bases: 13. CDR3 residues: CSASGATGQGAWETQYF. The CDR3 DNA follows: TGCAGTGCTAGTGGGGCGACGGGACAGGGGGCTTGGGAGACCCAGTACTTC.

This chain links TRBV6-2 or TRBV6-3 with TRBJ1-1; D is perhaps TRBD1 (5 bases). CDR3 length equals 14 residues. The V gene lost 4 bases and the J gene lost 2 bases, with 11 bases spanning the gap. Germline lookup yields CDR1 MNHEY and CDR2 SVGEGT. This chain's CDR3 is CASSLQVYNTEAFF. Here the CDR3 DNA reads TGTGCCAGCAGTTTACAGGTTTACAACACTGAAGCTTTCTTT.

The rearrangement joins TRBV7-2 to TRBJ2-2; tentatively, D is TRBD2 (5 bases). Trimming cost V 5 bases and J 2 bases, with 15 bases left between them. CDR1 is SGHTA and CDR2 is FQGNSA in the germline V gene. The CDR3 length is 16 residues. The CDR3 DNA follows: TGTGCCAGCAGCCCTGACCGGGAAATCAACACCGGGGAGCTGTTTTTT. Its protein is CASSPDREINTGELFF.

The DNA for the CDR3 is TGTGCCAGCAGTTCCCGGGGGACCGGGGAGCTGTTTTTT. Translating it yields CASSSRGTGELFF. The chain combines TRBV12-3 or TRBV12-4 with TRBJ2-2; D is possibly TRBD2 (6 bases). The CDR3 length is 13 residues. The V and J ends lost 4 bases and 5 bases respectively, with 8 bases between them.

The rearrangement uses TRBV12-3 or TRBV12-4 and TRBJ1-1; TRBD1 agrees at 7 bases. The CDR3 is 14 amino acids. V lost 6 bases and J lost 0; bases outside the gene matches: 4. The CDR3 sequence: CASRPDRVNTEAFF. The CDR3 DNA is TGTGCCAGCAGACCCGACAGGGTGAACACTGAAGCTTTCTTT.

This chain joins TRBV24-1 and TRBJ2-5, with D hard to call. The germline V gene encodes CDR1 KGHDR and CDR2 SFDVKD. V was clipped by 4 bases and J by 3 bases, with 5 bases between them. The CDR3 is 12 amino acids. DNA of the CDR3: TGTGCCACCAGTGACGCGGAAGAGACCCAGTACTTC. It is translated as CATSDAEETQYF.

The chain couples TRBV4-1 to TRBJ2-1; D gene unclear. Germline V gives CDR1 MGHRA, CDR2 YSYEKL. The CDR3 sequence is 14 residues long. V was cut by 2 bases and J by 5 bases, with 10 bases left in between. As DNA, the CDR3 is TGCGCCAGCAGCCAACCCACCCGGGACAATGAGCAGTTCTTC. It is translated as CASSQPTRDNEQFF.

The CDR3 spells CSSIKGEWNTEAFF. The CDR3 DNA is TGCAGTTCAATAAAGGGGGAATGGAACACTGAAGCTTTCTTT. The chain employs TRBV20-1 and TRBJ1-1, with D possibly matching TRBD1 (6 bases). Trimming pared 8 bases from V and 1 base from J, leaving 17 bases between. CDR1 is DFQATT and CDR2 is SNEGSKA in the germline V gene (reference sequence). The CDR3 is made up of 14 amino acids.

CDR3 loop: CASSLLLGFGAKNIQYF. As DNA, the CDR3 is TGTGCCAGCAGTTTATTGTTAGGGTTTGGGGCCAAAAACATTCAGTACTTC. The rearrangement uses TRBV27 and TRBJ2-4; D not certain. Trimming cost V 1 base and J 1 base, with 14 bases left between them. The germline CDR1 and CDR2 sequences are MNHEY and SMNVEV (reference sequence). The CDR3 is 17 residues long.

The gene calls are TRBV20-1 and TRBJ2-3; possibly TRBD1 for D (6 bases). CDR1 DFQATT and CDR2 SNEGSKA come from the germline V gene (reference sequence). CDR3 length: 14 residues. Trimming removed 7 bases from V and 0 bases from J, with 14 bases in between. The CDR3 DNA sequence: TGCAGTGTCAGGGGTAGCCATAGCACAGATACGCAGTATTTT. Residues: CSVRGSHSTDTQYF.

V and J are TRBV4-2 and TRBJ2-2, with a tentative D call TRBD2 (5 bases). The CDR3 totals 15 residues. V lost 2 bases and J lost 1, with 8 bases in between. Germline V lookup: CDR1 LGHNA, CDR2 YNFKEQ. CDR3 sequence (DNA): TGTGCCAGCAGCCAACTAGCAGAGAACACCGGGGAGCTGTTTTTT. It specifies CASSQLAENTGELFF.

This clonotype appeared once. The CDR3 DNA follows: TGTGCCAGTAGCGTGGGGGACAGTACCTACGAGCAGTACTTC. Translation: CASSVGDSTYEQYF. This chain links TRBV19 with TRBJ2-7; 7 nucleotides line up with TRBD1. The CDR3 totals 14 residues. In germline, CDR1 is LNHDA, CDR2 SQIVND (reference sequence). V was clipped by 6 bases and J by 2 bases; unmatched bases: 7.

The chain recombines TRBV5-4 with TRBJ2-6, with 8 bases that match TRBD1. This CDR3 is 18 amino acids long. The germline V gene has CDR1 SGHNT and CDR2 YYREEE (reference sequence). The V gene end was trimmed by 4 bases and the J gene end by 0 bases; junction bases not matched to a gene: 9. CDR3 DNA sequence: TGTGCCAGCAGCCGCCCGGGACAGGATATCTCTGGGGCCAACGTCCTGACTTTC. It encodes CASSRPGQDISGANVLTF.

This chain uses TRBV20-1 with TRBJ1-2; D is undetermined. Trimming removed 1 base from V and 4 bases from J, with 13 bases in between. This CDR3 has 14 amino acids. Germline V CDR1 and CDR2: DFQATT, SNEGSKA (reference sequence). CDR3 in amino acids: CSARVAGDPYGYTF. CDR3 coding DNA: TGCAGTGCTAGAGTTGCCGGTGACCCCTATGGCTACACCTTC.